This T cell receptor (beta chain) was identified during a study of siplizumab effects on memory and regulatory T cells. The germline V and J ends were trimmed by 1 base and 4 bases, with 11 bases remaining between them. Germline V gives CDR1 SGHDT, CDR2 YYEEEE. This CDR3 spans 14 amino acids. This clone was found once. Its antigen is still unknown. The table came from immunoSEQ multiplex PCR; TCRdb's copy has only in-frame clones and leaves some out. The sample records around 87,000 clones, 80% to 90% being singletons. General observations from the study: Neither a naive nor a memory phenotype was assignable to roughly 80-96% of proliferating CD4+ or CD8+ clones. In the presence of siplizumab, alloreactive sequences traceable to unstimulated CD4+ memory cells were significantly reduced.

The V and J genes are TRBV5-6 and TRBJ1-2; D is perhaps TRBD1 (5 bases). The receptor comes from a human donor in good health. The sequencing sample was made of CD4+ T cells sorted from blood. The CDR3 DNA is TGTGCCAGCAGCTTGTCTGGGACGACCTATGGCTACACCTTC. Its translation is CASSLSGTTYGYTF. The variable domain in full, completed from reference TRBV5-6 and TRBJ1-2, reads DAGVTQSPTHLIKTRGQQVTLRCSPKSGHDTVSWYQQALGQGPQFIFQYYEEEERQRGNFPDRFSGHQFPNYSSELNVNALLLGDSALYLCASSLSGTTYGYTFGSGTRLTVV.